This paragraph reports one T cell receptor beta chain. Its matching antigen is unknown. TCRdb re-called the 5' RACE reads through MiXCR, storing one row per CDR3 protein. The sample includes about 370,000 distinct CDR3 sequences, 28% of them seen just once. The entry originates in a study of identical twins' blood T cells. The germline CDR1 and CDR2 sequences are SGDLS and YYNGEE. This CDR3 has 15 residues. V gave up 1 base and J gave up 3 bases, with 11 bases separating them. Points from the study as a whole: Twin similarity might stem from environmental factors, not only genetics. Top TCRbeta clonotypes were shared more with twin than unrelated donors.

Donors were six healthy women in three monozygous twin pairs. Reared together, all three twin pairs probably met the same infectious agents and vaccines. What was sequenced was PBMCs. The receptor's source is a woman between 18 and 55 years old in good health. The chain combines TRBV9 with TRBJ2-1, with D unresolved. This chain's CDR3 is CASSVSLPFYNEQFF. The DNA for the CDR3 is TGTGCCAGCAGCGTAAGCCTCCCCTTCTACAATGAGCAGTTCTTC.